This T cell receptor (beta chain) was observed in a study of response to subunit inactivated influenza vaccine. TCRdb reanalysed the RT-PCR reads using MiXCR and keeps one entry per CDR3 protein. The sample contains just under 550,000 distinct CDR3 sequences, 20% to 25% of which appear only once. CDR3 size: 15 residues. The V gene end was trimmed by 4 bases and the J gene end by 6 bases; junction bases not matched to a gene: 8. The germline gives CDR1 MGHRA, CDR2 YSYEKL. The same sample was also used in a study of T cells expressing NK-cell markers. From that report: TCR beta cDNA was made by 5'RACE template switching with UMIs.

This receptor was obtained from a man aged 45-60 years who received an inactivated influenza vaccine. The chain recombines TRBV4-1 with TRBJ2-2, with 7 bases fitting TRBD2. Material: CD4+ T cells sorted from PBMCs, obtained roughly 13 days after vaccination. The CDR3, as DNA: TGCGCCAGCAGCCGGGACTACCCATTTCCCGGGGAGCTGTTTTTT. Translation gives CASSRDYPFPGELFF.